This T cell receptor (beta chain) was recorded in a study of T cells in localized non-small cell lung cancer. Study-level findings and limits: Uninvolved neighboring lung showed the greatest T cell clonality, exceeding tumor. Investigators sequenced only a single tumor region, leaving heterogeneity possible. Elevated blood T cell density was associated with longer overall survival. The study detected a median 57 of the top 100 tumor clones in adjacent lung.

Sequencing used immunoSEQ multiplex PCR; TCRdb keeps in-frame clones, though not all of them. The sample includes 30,000 to 35,000 clones, roughly 93% of them seen just once. Germline V gene data show CDR1 as SGHAT and CDR2 as FQDESV (reference sequence). V lost 2 bases, J lost 4 bases, and 12 bases stayed unmatched. This CDR3 is built from 17 residues. As regards this clone: The antigen remains unidentified.

V is TRBV11-1 and J is TRBJ2-3; TRBD2 aligns across 7 bases. The receptor was isolated from a female donor over 55 with stage I lung adenocarcinoma. The sequences come from peripheral blood, collected before any cancer treatment. The CDR3 region is CASSLLLLAQRSDTQYF. The DNA for the CDR3 is TGTGCCAGCAGCTTACTACTACTAGCGCAACGCTCAGATACGCAGTATTTT.